This TCR beta chain comes out of a study of neurological immune-mediated disorders. Study-level results: Among 34 multiple sclerosis patients, phylogenetic grouping put the repertoires of 18 into a single related-CDR3 cluster, a possible signature.

In TCRdb, the 5' RACE reads were re-called with MiXCR into one record per CDR3 protein. The sample includes 80,000 to 100,000 distinct CDR3 sequences, more than 5% of them seen just once. The time point is: longitudinal time-point 2. The sample holds many counts of this clonotype. What it binds is not known. The receptor was isolated from a woman in her sixties or seventies with multiple sclerosis. The sample taken for sequencing was PBMCs.

The CDR3 region is CASSGPPGPDEKLFF. CDR3 coding DNA: TGTGCCAGCAGCGGCCCACCGGGACCCGATGAAAAACTGTTTTTT. This chain joins TRBV5-5 and TRBJ1-4, with TRBD1 as a possible D gene (5 bases). The CDR3 has 15 residues. Germline CDR1 SGHKS, CDR2 YYEKEE (reference sequence). Trimming took 4 bases from V and 6 from J, leaving 16 bases between them.